Listed below are T cell receptor beta chains from one sample, sequenced in a study of technical replicates of blood from four donors. Generated by immunoSEQ multiplex PCR, the TCRdb table keeps only in-frame clones and is missing some. The sample holds about 81,000 clones; about 96% are singletons and the top ten take about 0.2%. Sequencing input: T cells isolated from PBMCs. The receptor set was obtained from a human donor in good health. CDR3s include the opening cysteine and the closing phenylalanine or tryptophan. D genes are given only for firm matches. The size entry is marked missing in some rows and otherwise reads once, few, many or a size class.

clone size	V gene	D gene	J gene	CDR3 DNA	CDR3 protein
-	TRBV5-4	TRBD2	TRBJ2-3	TGTGCCAGCAGCTCGGGACTAGCGGGAGGGCCAAGAGATACGCAGTATTTT	CASSSGLAGGPRDTQYF
-	TRBV19	-	TRBJ1-5	TGTGCCAGTAGGTTCGGGGGAAATCAGCCCCAGCATTTT	CASRFGGNQPQHF
-	TRBV10-3	-	TRBJ2-6	TGTGCCATCCTCTCTGGGGCCAACGTCCTGACTTTC	CAILSGANVLTF
-	TRBV11-2	-	TRBJ2-7	TGTGCCAGCAGCTTCTCCAGGGGCGCCTACGAGCAGTACTTC	CASSFSRGAYEQYF
-	TRBV28	TRBD2	TRBJ2-5	TGTGCCAGCCTACAAGAGTCCGGGACTAGGGGGGAGACCCAGTACTTC	CASLQESGTRGETQYF
-	TRBV7-2	-	TRBJ2-1	TGTGCCAGCAGCTTAGTGTTCGGGAATGAGCAGTTCTTC	CASSLVFGNEQFF
-	TRBV11-2	-	TRBJ2-1	TGTGCCAGCAGCTTATCCTGGCGGGATGAGCAGTTCTTC	CASSLSWRDEQFF
few	TRBV6-1	-	TRBJ2-7	TGTGCCAGCAGTGAACGGGGGGCGTCTCGGTACGAGCAGTACTTC	CASSERGASRYEQYF
-	TRBV5-1	-	TRBJ1-1	TGCGCCAGCAGCTACTCCTGGGGTGGAGGGTCTGAAGCTTTCTTT	CASSYSWGGGSEAFF
-	TRBV11-3	-	TRBJ2-2	TGTGCCAGCAGCTTAGTTCGGGGGAACACCGGGGAGCTGTTTTTT	CASSLVRGNTGELFF
-	TRBV27	TRBD1	TRBJ2-3	TGTGCCAGCAGTGCGGACAGGGCCACAGATACGCAGTATTTT	CASSADRATDTQYF
-	TRBV28	-	TRBJ2-4	TGTGCCAGCAGTTCGCCGTCACCAGGAGCCAAAAACATTCAGTACTTC	CASSSPSPGAKNIQYF
once	TRBV6-4	-	TRBJ2-1	TGTGCCAGCAGTGAACCGGGACTCAGCTCCTACAATGAGCAGTTCTTC	CASSEPGLSSYNEQFF
-	TRBV5-6	TRBD2	TRBJ2-7	TGTGCCAGCAGCTTGGGGACTAGCCCCGAGCAGTACTTC	CASSLGTSPEQYF
-	TRBV7-8	TRBD1	TRBJ1-1	TGTGCCAGCAGCTTCCGGGACAGGGGAACTGAAGCTTTCTTT	CASSFRDRGTEAFF
-	TRBV5-1	TRBD1	TRBJ2-7	TGCGCCAGCAGCAGGGGACAGGGCGACTACGAGCAGTACTTC	CASSRGQGDYEQYF
-	TRBV5-6	TRBD1	TRBJ1-2	TGTGCCAGCAGCGGACTACCGGGACAGGGGGCATTTGGCTACACCTTC	CASSGLPGQGAFGYTF
-	TRBV5-6	-	TRBJ2-7	TGTGCCAGCAGCTTATCACCGGGCGAGCAGTACTTC	CASSLSPGEQYF
-	TRBV15	TRBD1	TRBJ1-4	TGTGCCACCAGCAGAAGTACAGGGGGAAGTGTCCACGAAAAACTGTTTTTT	CATSRSTGGSVHEKLFF
-	TRBV6-1	-	TRBJ2-7	TGTGCCAGCAGTGATGACGGCGGGCACGTCTTC	CASSDDGGHVF
-	TRBV2	-	TRBJ1-4	TGTGCCAGCCAGGCAGGGGTATATGAAAAACTGTTTTTT	CASQAGVYEKLFF
-	TRBV28	TRBD1	TRBJ2-7	TGTGCCAGCAGTCGTAAGGATGTGTGGTTCGGGGACAGGGGTTCCTACGAGCAGTACTTC	CASSRKDVWFGDRGSYEQYF
-	TRBV6-5	-	TRBJ1-5	TGTGCCAGCAGTTACGGTACGGGTAATCAGCCCCAGCATTTT	CASSYGTGNQPQHF
-	TRBV5-1	TRBD2	TRBJ2-3	TGCGCCAGCAGCTGGGGGGGACTAGCGGGGGGAAGCACAGATACGCAGTATTTT	CASSWGGLAGGSTDTQYF
-	TRBV2	-	TRBJ1-6	TGTGCCGGCAAGGACCCGGGACTGATTAATTCACCCCTCCACTTT	CAGKDPGLINSPLHF
-	TRBV27	-	TRBJ2-4	TGTGCCAGCAGTTTTCTGACAGGCGAAAACATTCAGTACTTC	CASSFLTGENIQYF
-	TRBV15	-	TRBJ2-1	TGTGCCACCAGCAGCCCACCACCGGGGAGCTCCTACAATGAGCAGTTCTTC	CATSSPPPGSSYNEQFF
-	TRBV19	TRBD1	TRBJ1-2	TGTGCCAGTAGATCTGGGGACAGGGCATTAGCTAACTATGGCTACACCTTC	CASRSGDRALANYGYTF
-	TRBV30	-	TRBJ2-3	TGTGCCTGGGTCCTGGGCAGTAAACAAAATACGCAGTATTTT	CAWVLGSKQNTQYF
-	TRBV5-1	TRBD1	TRBJ1-1	TGCGCCAGCAGCTTCCGGACAGGGATGACTGAAGCTTTCTTT	CASSFRTGMTEAFF
-	TRBV27	TRBD2	TRBJ2-7	TGTGCCAGCAGTTTATGGCGAGCGGGAGACGAGCAGTACTTC	CASSLWRAGDEQYF